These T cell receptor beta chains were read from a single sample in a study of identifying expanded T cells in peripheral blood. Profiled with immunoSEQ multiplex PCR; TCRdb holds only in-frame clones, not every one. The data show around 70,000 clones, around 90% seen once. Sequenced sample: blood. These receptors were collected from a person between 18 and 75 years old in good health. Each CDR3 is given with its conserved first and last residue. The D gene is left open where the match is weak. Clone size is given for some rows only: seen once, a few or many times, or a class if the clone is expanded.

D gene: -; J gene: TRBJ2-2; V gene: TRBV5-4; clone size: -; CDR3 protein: CASSPAARATGELFF; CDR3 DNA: TGTGCCAGCAGCCCTGCTGCCCGGGCAACCGGGGAGCTGTTTTTT
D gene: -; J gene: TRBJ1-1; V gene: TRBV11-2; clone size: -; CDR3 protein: CASSWDLTEAFF; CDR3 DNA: TGTGCCAGCAGCTGGGATCTCACTGAAGCTTTCTTT
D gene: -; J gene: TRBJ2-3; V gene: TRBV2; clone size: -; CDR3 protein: CASSEGHGNTQYF; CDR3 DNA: TGTGCCAGCAGTGAGGGACACGGCAATACGCAGTATTTT
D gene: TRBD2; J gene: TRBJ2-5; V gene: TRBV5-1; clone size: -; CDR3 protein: CASSLGVIAGEETQYF; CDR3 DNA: TGCGCCAGCAGCTTGGGGGTGATAGCGGGAGAAGAGACCCAGTACTTC
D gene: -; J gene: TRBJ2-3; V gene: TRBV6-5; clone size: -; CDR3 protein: CASSLPSNRATQYF; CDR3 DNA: TGTGCCAGCAGCCTCCCCTCAAACCGAGCTACGCAGTATTTT
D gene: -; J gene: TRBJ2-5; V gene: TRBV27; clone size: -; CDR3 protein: CASSNREGETQYF; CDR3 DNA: TGTGCCAGCAGCAACAGGGAGGGAGAGACCCAGTACTTC
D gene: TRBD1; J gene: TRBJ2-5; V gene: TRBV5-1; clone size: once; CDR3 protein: CASSQAGTGLEETQYF; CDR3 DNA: TGCGCCAGCAGCCAGGCCGGGACAGGGCTCGAAGAGACCCAGTACTTC
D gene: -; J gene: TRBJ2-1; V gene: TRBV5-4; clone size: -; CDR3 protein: CASSFRHLTGNEQFF; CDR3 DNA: TGTGCCAGCAGCTTCCGACATCTTACGGGGAATGAGCAGTTCTTC
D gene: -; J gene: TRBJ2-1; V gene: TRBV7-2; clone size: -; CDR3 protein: CASSLRGVSYNEQFF; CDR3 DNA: TGTGCCAGCAGCTTACGAGGGGTGAGTTACAATGAGCAGTTCTTC
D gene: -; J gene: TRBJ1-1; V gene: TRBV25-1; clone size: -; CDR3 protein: CASSDPGRFDTEAFF; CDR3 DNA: TGTGCCAGCAGTGACCCAGGGCGGTTTGACACTGAAGCTTTCTTT
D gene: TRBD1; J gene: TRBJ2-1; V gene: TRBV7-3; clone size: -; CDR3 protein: CASRRTGGNNEQFF; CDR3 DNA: TGTGCCAGCAGACGGACAGGGGGCAACAATGAGCAGTTCTTC
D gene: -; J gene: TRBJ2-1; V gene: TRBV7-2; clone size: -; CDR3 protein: CASSLALIENEQFF; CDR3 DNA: TGTGCCAGCAGCTTAGCGCTAATCGAGAATGAGCAGTTCTTC
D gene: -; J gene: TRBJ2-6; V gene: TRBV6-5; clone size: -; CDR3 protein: CASSRFEANVLTF; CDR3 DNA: TGTGCCAGCAGTAGGTTTGAGGCCAACGTCCTGACTTTC
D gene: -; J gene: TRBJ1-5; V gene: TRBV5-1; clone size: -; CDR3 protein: CASSFGPGNQPQHF; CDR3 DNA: -
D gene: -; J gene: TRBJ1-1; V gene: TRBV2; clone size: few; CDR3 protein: CASSESSGEAFF; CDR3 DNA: TGTGCCAGCAGTGAATCGTCCGGGGAAGCTTTCTTT
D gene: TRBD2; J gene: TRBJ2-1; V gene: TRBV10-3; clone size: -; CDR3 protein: CAISESLAGKYNEQFF; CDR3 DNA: TGTGCCATCAGTGAGTCTCTAGCGGGCAAGTACAATGAGCAGTTCTTC
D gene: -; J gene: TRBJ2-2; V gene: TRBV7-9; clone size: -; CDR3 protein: CASSRDVNTGELFF; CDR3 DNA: TGTGCCAGCAGCCGGGACGTGAACACCGGGGAGCTGTTTTTT
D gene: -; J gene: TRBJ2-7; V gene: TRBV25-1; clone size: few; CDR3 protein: CASSERGNLYEQYF; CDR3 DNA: TGTGCCAGCAGCGAACGGGGTAACCTATACGAGCAGTACTTC
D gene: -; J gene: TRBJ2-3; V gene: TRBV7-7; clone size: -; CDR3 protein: CASSSLPLAISTDTQYF; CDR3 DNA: TGTGCTAGCAGCTCACTCCCCCTAGCGATAAGCACAGATACGCAGTATTTT
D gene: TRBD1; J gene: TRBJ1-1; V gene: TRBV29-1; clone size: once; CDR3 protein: CSVQGFGTEAFF; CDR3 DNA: TGCAGCGTACAGGGGTTTGGCACTGAAGCTTTCTTT
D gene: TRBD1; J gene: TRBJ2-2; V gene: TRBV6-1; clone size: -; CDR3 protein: CASNLDRDTGELFF; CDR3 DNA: TGTGCCAGCAATTTAGACAGGGACACCGGGGAGCTGTTTTTT
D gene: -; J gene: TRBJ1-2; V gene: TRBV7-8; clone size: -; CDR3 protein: CASSLDPENYGYTF; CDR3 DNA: TGTGCCAGCAGCTTAGATCCGGAGAACTATGGCTACACCTTC
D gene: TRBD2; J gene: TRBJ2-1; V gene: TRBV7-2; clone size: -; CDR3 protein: CASSSRLAGDDYNEQFF; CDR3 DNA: TGTGCCAGCAGCTCAAGACTAGCGGGAGATGACTACAATGAGCAGTTCTTC
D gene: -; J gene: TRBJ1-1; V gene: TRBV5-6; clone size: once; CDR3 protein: CASSLWGEDTEAFF; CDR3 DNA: TGTGCCAGCAGCTTGTGGGGAGAGGACACTGAAGCTTTCTTT
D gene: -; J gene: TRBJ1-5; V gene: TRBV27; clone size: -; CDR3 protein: CASSSIYRADQPQHF; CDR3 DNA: TGTGCCAGCAGTAGTATATACAGGGCTGATCAGCCCCAGCATTTT
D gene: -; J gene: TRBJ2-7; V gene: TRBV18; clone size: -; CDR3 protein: CASSPSATYEQYF; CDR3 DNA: TGTGCCAGCTCACCATCGGCCACCTACGAGCAGTACTTC
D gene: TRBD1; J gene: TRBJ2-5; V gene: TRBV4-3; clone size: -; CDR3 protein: CASSQEGTGEETQYF; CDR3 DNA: TGCGCCAGCAGCCAAGAGGGGACAGGGGAAGAGACCCAGTACTTC
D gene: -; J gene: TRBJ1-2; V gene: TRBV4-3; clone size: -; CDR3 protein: CASSQVLGNYGYTF; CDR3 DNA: TGCGCCAGCAGCCAAGTGTTGGGGAACTATGGCTACACCTTC
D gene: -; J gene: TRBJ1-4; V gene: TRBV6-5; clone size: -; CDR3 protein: CASSYRGATNEKLFF; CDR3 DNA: TGTGCCAGCAGTTACAGAGGTGCAACTAATGAAAAACTGTTTTTT
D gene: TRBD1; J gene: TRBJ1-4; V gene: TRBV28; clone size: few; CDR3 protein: CASSLPGQGAGEKLFF; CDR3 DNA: TGTGCCAGCAGTTTGCCCGGACAGGGGGCCGGGGAAAAACTGTTTTTT
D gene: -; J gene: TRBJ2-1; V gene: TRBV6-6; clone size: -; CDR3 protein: CASSRQAGEQFF; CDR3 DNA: TGTGCCAGCAGTCGACAGGCAGGTGAGCAGTTCTTC
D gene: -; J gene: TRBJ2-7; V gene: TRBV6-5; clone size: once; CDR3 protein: CASSYSSPAGSYEQYF; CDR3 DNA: TGTGCCAGCAGTTACTCGAGTCCCGCAGGGTCCTACGAGCAGTACTTC
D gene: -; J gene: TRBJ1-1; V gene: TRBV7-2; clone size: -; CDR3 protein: CASSLAGLNTEAFF; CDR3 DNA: TGTGCCAGCAGCTTAGCCGGTTTGAACACTGAAGCTTTCTTT
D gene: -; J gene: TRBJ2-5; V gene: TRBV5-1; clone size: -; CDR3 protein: CASTRTDQETQYF; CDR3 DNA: TGCGCCAGCACCCGGACAGACCAAGAGACCCAGTACTTC
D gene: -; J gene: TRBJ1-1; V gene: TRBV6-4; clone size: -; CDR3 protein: CASSAGPGTEAFF; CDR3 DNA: TGTGCCAGCAGCGCCGGACCGGGCACTGAAGCTTTCTTT
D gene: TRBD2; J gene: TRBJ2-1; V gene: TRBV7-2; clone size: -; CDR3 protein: CASSLATSPTYNEQFF; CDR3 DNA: TGTGCCAGCAGCTTAGCGACTAGCCCAACCTACAATGAGCAGTTCTTC
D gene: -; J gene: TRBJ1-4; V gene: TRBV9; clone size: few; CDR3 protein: CASSVTEDNEKLFF; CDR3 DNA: TGTGCCAGCAGCGTGACGGAAGATAATGAAAAACTGTTTTTT
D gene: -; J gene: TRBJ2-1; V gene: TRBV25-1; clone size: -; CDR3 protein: CASSDPGQGNNEQFF; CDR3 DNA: TGTGCCAGCAGTGACCCGGGACAAGGCAACAATGAGCAGTTCTTC
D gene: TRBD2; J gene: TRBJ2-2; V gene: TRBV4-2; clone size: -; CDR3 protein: CASSQDATAGLTGELFF; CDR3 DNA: TGTGCCAGCAGCCAAGACGCTACAGCGGGACTCACCGGGGAGCTGTTTTTT
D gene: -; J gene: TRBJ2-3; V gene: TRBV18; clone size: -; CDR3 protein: CASSPTSSSDTQYF; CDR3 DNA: TGTGCCAGCTCACCGACCTCAAGTTCAGATACGCAGTATTTT
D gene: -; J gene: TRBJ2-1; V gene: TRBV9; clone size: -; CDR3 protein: CASSVERSSSYNEQFF; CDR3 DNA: TGTGCCAGCAGCGTAGAACGGAGTAGCTCCTACAATGAGCAGTTCTTC
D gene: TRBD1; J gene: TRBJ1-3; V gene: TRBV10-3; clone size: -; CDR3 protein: CAISESAGGGNTIYF; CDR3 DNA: TGTGCCATCAGTGAGTCGGCAGGGGGAGGAAACACCATATATTTT
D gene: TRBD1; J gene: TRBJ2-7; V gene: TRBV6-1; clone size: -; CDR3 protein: CASSEPTYLGTDEYEQYF; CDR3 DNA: TGTGCCAGCAGTGAACCAACCTACCTCGGGACAGATGAATACGAGCAGTACTTC
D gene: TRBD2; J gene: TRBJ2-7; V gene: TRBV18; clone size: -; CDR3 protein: CASSSETSGPSYEQYF; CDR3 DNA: TGTGCCAGCTCATCAGAGACTAGCGGCCCATCCTACGAGCAGTACTTC
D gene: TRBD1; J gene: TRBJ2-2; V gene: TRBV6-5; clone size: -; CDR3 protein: CASSWGGTGWSGELFF; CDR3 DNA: TGTGCCAGCAGTTGGGGCGGGACAGGGTGGTCCGGGGAGCTGTTTTTT
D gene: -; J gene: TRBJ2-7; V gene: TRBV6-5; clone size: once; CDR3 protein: CASSFFGMTYEQYF; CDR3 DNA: TGTGCCAGCAGTTTTTTCGGGATGACCTACGAGCAGTACTTT
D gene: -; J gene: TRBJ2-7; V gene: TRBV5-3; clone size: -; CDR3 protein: CARSHGEGPYF; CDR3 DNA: TGTGCCAGAAGCCATGGTGAGGGACCGTACTTC
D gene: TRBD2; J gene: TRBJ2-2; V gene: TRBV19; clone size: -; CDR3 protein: CASSRRTSGSTGELFF; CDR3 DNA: TGTGCCAGTAGTCGCCGGACTAGCGGGAGCACCGGGGAGCTGTTTTTT
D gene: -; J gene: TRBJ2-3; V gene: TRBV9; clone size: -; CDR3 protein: CASSLSPGNTQYF; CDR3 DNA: TGTGCCAGCAGCCTGAGCCCTGGCAATACGCAGTATTTT